These 30 T cell receptor beta chains came from one sample sequenced in a study of CD8 T cells in ankylosing spondylitis (dated 2017 in TCRdb). The paper as a whole reports these results and caveats: A TCR beta motif of several highly homologous amino acid variants appeared characteristic of blood from ankylosing spondylitis patients.

No cognate antigen is known for these TCRs. Library method: 5' RACE. The sequencer was an Illumina HiSeq 2500. TCRdb reanalyzed the raw reads on its own, using fastp at Q25 for trimming and MiXCR for clone calling, and kept in-frame beta chains. Each entry is one CDR3 protein sequence, shown with its most common DNA and genes. This sample lists fewer than 550,000 distinct CDR3 sequences; about 5% were detected once. Around 3.5% of the sample lies in the top ten. What was sequenced was blood, either unsorted or a sorted T cell fraction (not recorded which). The origin of the receptors is a male donor with ankylosing spondylitis.

Only a few counts were recorded for this clonotype. The chain employs TRBV4-3 and TRBJ2-5, with D possibly matching TRBD1 (6 bases). CDR1 and CDR2 from the germline V gene are LGHNA and YSLEER. V was pared by 2 bases and J by 7 bases, with 17 bases between. The CDR3 contains 15 residues. DNA for the CDR3: TGCGCCAGCAGCCAACGACAAAACTTAGGGGGGACCCAGTACTTC. It yields the protein CASSQRQNLGGTQYF.

This clonotype was picked up many times. The rearrangement uses TRBV29-1 and TRBJ2-1; TRBD2 aligns across 10 bases. CDR3 length: 19 residues. V lost 7 bases to trimming and J lost 0 bases; unmatched junction nucleotides: 18. The V gene's germline CDR1 is SQVTM and CDR2 ANQGSEA. In DNA form, the CDR3 reads TGCAGCGCTCCATTATATGGACTAGCGGCTCTTAGCTCCTACAATGAGCAGTTCTTC. This codes for CSAPLYGLAALSSYNEQFF.

At least ten counts were recorded for this clonotype. The rearrangement joins TRBV29-1 to TRBJ2-5; no definite D call. The CDR3 contains 13 residues. V lost 3 bases and J 3 bases, leaving 11 bases between the germline ends. CDR1 is SQVTM and CDR2 is ANQGSEA in the germline V gene. The CDR3: CSVDGLGEETQYF. The CDR3 DNA sequence: TGCAGCGTTGACGGGCTTGGGGAAGAGACCCAGTACTTC.

This clonotype was counted at least ten times. The rearrangement joins TRBV20-1 to TRBJ1-6; maybe TRBD1 (6 bases). This CDR3 is built from 13 residues. V was pared by 2 bases and J by 10 bases, with 12 bases between. Germline CDR1 reads DFQATT; CDR2 reads SNEGSKA (reference sequence). The DNA for the CDR3 is TGCAGTGCTAGATCAGGGGTAAACTCACCCCTCCACTTT. Encoded protein: CSARSGVNSPLHF.

This clonotype was observed at least ten times. This sequence joins TRBV7-2 and TRBJ2-7; 11 bases are shared with TRBD1. Germline loops: CDR1 SGHTA, CDR2 FQGNSA. Trimming removed 5 bases from V and 6 bases from J; junction bases left unmatched: 9. This CDR3 contains 15 residues. The CDR3 coding sequence is TGTGCCAGCAGCGCTAGAGGACAGGGGGCCGGCGAGCAGTACTTC. Translating it yields CASSARGQGAGEQYF.

This clonotype has at least ten counts. This chain uses TRBV10-3 with TRBJ2-1; D call uncertain. From germline, CDR1 is ENHRY and CDR2 SYGVKD. The germline V and J ends were trimmed by 3 bases and 3 bases, with 12 bases remaining between them. The CDR3 runs to 15 residues. This chain's CDR3 is CAISEGPSGYNEQFF. DNA for the CDR3: TGTGCCATCAGTGAAGGACCGTCTGGCTACAATGAGCAGTTCTTC.

This clonotype was observed at least ten times. The chain carries TRBV4-3 and TRBJ2-7; the D gene is possibly TRBD1 (6 bases). V lost 0 bases to trimming and J lost 2 bases, with 14 bases between them. Germline assignment: CDR1 LGHNA and CDR2 YSLEER. The CDR3 has 16 amino acids. CDR3 sequence: CASSQEGRGLAYEQYF. As DNA, the CDR3 is TGCGCCAGCAGCCAAGAAGGCAGGGGCCTCGCCTACGAGCAGTACTTC.

This clonotype has a count of ten or more. This CDR3 reads CASSPQTGGVTEAFF. CDR3 DNA sequence: TGTGCCAGCAGCCCCCAGACAGGTGGTGTAACTGAAGCTTTCTTT. The chain is built from TRBV7-3 and TRBJ1-1; D possibly corresponds to TRBD1 (6 bases). This CDR3 has 15 residues. The V gene lost 5 bases and the J gene lost 5 bases, with 18 bases spanning the gap. Germline loops: CDR1 SGHTA, CDR2 FQGTGA.

This clonotype was picked up many times. This chain uses TRBV7-2 with TRBJ2-7, with a tentative D call TRBD1 (5 bases). V lost 1 base and J 2 bases, leaving 9 bases between the germline ends. From germline, CDR1 is SGHTA and CDR2 FQGNSA. The CDR3 consists of 14 residues. The CDR3 DNA is TGTGCCAGCAGCTTAGAGGCAGGGCCCTACGAGCAGTACTTC. Residues: CASSLEAGPYEQYF.

V usage is TRBV27 and J usage is TRBJ2-7; 12 bases agree with TRBD2. This CDR3 contains 16 residues. Looked up from germline, CDR1 is MNHEY and CDR2 is SMNVEV (reference sequence). Trimming removed 6 bases from V and 3 bases from J; junction bases left unmatched: 9. CDR3 residues: CASSLNGLAGYYEQYF. The CDR3 bases are TGTGCCAGCAGCCTTAACGGACTAGCGGGGTACTACGAGCAGTACTTC.

The V gene is TRBV20-1, the J gene TRBJ2-1; 10 nucleotides match TRBD2. Germline CDR1 reads DFQATT; CDR2 reads SNEGSKA (reference sequence). There are 15 residues in the CDR3. After removal of 1 base from V and 2 bases from J, the junction contained 2 bases not matched to a gene. The chain's CDR3 is CSARATSGAYNEQFF. Written as DNA, the CDR3 is TGCAGTGCTAGAGCAACTAGCGGGGCCTACAATGAGCAGTTCTTC.

In this sample, this clonotype turned up many times. This rearrangement joins TRBV6-1 to TRBJ2-3; TRBD2 agrees at 7 bases. This CDR3 comprises 15 residues. Germline V gene sequence: CDR1 MNHNS, CDR2 SASEGT. With V trimmed by 6 bases and J by 0 bases, 6 bases remained unmatched. This CDR3 is CASRTGTTSTDTQYF. For the CDR3, the DNA is TGTGCCAGCAGAACCGGGACTACAAGCACAGATACGCAGTATTTT.

This clonotype was found many times. The J gene is TRBJ2-2, the V gene TRBV12-3 or TRBV12-4; D is undetermined. The V gene lost 5 bases and the J gene lost 1 base, with 5 bases spanning the gap. This CDR3 comprises 13 residues. CDR3: CASSNRNTGELFF. In DNA, the CDR3 is TGTGCCAGCAGTAACAGGAACACCGGGGAGCTGTTTTTT.

This clonotype has at least ten counts. V usage is TRBV12-3 or TRBV12-4 and J usage is TRBJ1-6; TRBD1 is a possible D gene (5 bases). Between the trimmed V and J ends, which lost 0 bases and 9 bases, there was a span of 9 bases. The CDR3 sequence is 14 residues long. DNA for the CDR3: TGTGCCAGCAGTTTAGCCCCCCAGGGTTCACCCCTCCACTTT. Protein sequence: CASSLAPQGSPLHF.

This clonotype was seen at least ten times. The V and J genes are TRBV20-1 and TRBJ1-1; D may be TRBD1 (5 bases). The CDR3 runs 13 residues. Trimming stripped 6 bases from V and 3 bases from J, with 14 bases between. Germline CDR1 reads DFQATT; CDR2 reads SNEGSKA (reference sequence). CDR3 amino acids: CSAETGFYTEAFF. The CDR3 DNA is TGCAGTGCCGAAACAGGTTTTTACACTGAAGCTTTCTTT.

At least ten counts were recorded for this clonotype. V and J are TRBV20-1 and TRBJ1-1, with 7 bases aligning to TRBD1. Germline V gives CDR1 DFQATT, CDR2 SNEGSKA (reference sequence). This CDR3 has 13 residues. J lost 3 bases, V lost 2 bases, and 3 bases had no gene match. This CDR3 reads CSARQGVDTEAFF. The CDR3 DNA reads TGCAGTGCTAGACAGGGGGTGGACACTGAAGCTTTCTTT.

This clonotype was detected a few times. The chain carries TRBV5-1 and TRBJ2-2, with a tentative D call TRBD1 (5 bases). The CDR3 covers 16 residues. V was trimmed by 3 bases and J by 4 bases, leaving 16 bases between them. Germline CDR1 SGHRS, CDR2 YFSETQ. The CDR3 here is CASSSTGIVGTGELFF. The CDR3 nucleotides read TGCGCCAGCAGCTCCACAGGCATTGTAGGCACCGGGGAGCTGTTTTTT.

The genes are TRBV5-1 and TRBJ2-5; 8 nucleotides agree with TRBD2. Germline CDR1 SGHRS, CDR2 YFSETQ. V trimming: 2 bases; J trimming: 5 bases; junction bases outside the gene matches: 8. This CDR3 has 15 amino acids. The CDR3 spells CASSFLAGQRETQYF. The CDR3 DNA reads TGCGCCAGCAGCTTCTTAGCGGGGCAGAGGGAGACCCAGTACTTC.

This clonotype came up many times. The V and J genes are TRBV27 and TRBJ1-5, with D possibly being TRBD1 (6 bases). The CDR3 is made up of 16 amino acids. V lost 5 bases and J 5 bases, leaving 19 bases between the germline ends. Germline values: CDR1 MNHEY, CDR2 SMNVEV (reference sequence). CDR3 DNA: TGTGCCAGCAGTGAATACGGGACACCACCCTATCAGCCCCAGCATTTT. Its protein is CASSEYGTPPYQPQHF.

The table lists this clonotype with many counts. The V call is TRBV25-1, the J call TRBJ1-1; D may be TRBD1 (5 bases). CDR3 length: 11 residues. The germline CDR1 and CDR2 sequences are MGHDK and SYGVNS. Trimming took off 7 bases at V and 7 bases at J, with 10 bases between the two ends. CDR3 sequence: CASKEGYEAFF. CDR3 sequence (DNA): TGTGCCAGCAAAGAGGGGTATGAAGCTTTCTTT.

This clonotype was detected many times. The chain carries TRBV5-1 and TRBJ2-3; D is unresolved. Germline lookup yields CDR1 SGHRS and CDR2 YFSETQ. The CDR3 sequence is 14 residues long. V lost 1 base and J lost 1, with 7 bases in between. CDR3 in DNA: TGCGCCAGCAGCTTGATCGCCGGCACAGATACGCAGTATTTT. Protein sequence: CASSLIAGTDTQYF.

This clonotype was counted at least ten times. The V and J genes are TRBV20-1 and TRBJ2-3; 7 nucleotides align to TRBD1. The germline V gene encodes CDR1 DFQATT and CDR2 SNEGSKA (reference sequence). The V gene end was trimmed by 3 bases and the J gene end by 1 base; junction bases not matched to a gene: 7. CDR3 length: 15 amino acids. The CDR3, as DNA: TGCAGTGCTAGTCCTTTCCAGGGGGGCACAGATACGCAGTATTTT. The encoded protein is CSASPFQGGTDTQYF.

In its sample, this clonotype was seen many times. The V and J genes are TRBV5-4 and TRBJ2-1; 7 positions match TRBD2. The J segment lost 4 bases and the V segment lost 4 bases, leaving 11 bases of the junction unmatched. Germline assignment: CDR1 SGHNT and CDR2 YYREEE (reference sequence). CDR3 size: 16 residues. The CDR3 bases are TGTGCCAGCAGCCCGGGAGGTCGGGGTGGGTACAATGAGCAGTTCTTC. Translated: CASSPGGRGGYNEQFF. Full variable domain (outside the CDR3, taken from reference TRBV5-4 and TRBJ2-1): ETGVTQSPTHLIKTRGQQVTLRCSSQSGHNTVSWYQQALGQGPQFIFQYYREEENGRGNFPPRFSGLQFPNYSSELNVNALELDDSALYLCASSPGGRGGYNEQFFGPGTRLTVL.

This clonotype has a count of ten or more. This chain links TRBV24-1 with TRBJ2-2; D is undetermined. Germline CDR1 reads KGHDR; CDR2 reads SFDVKD. The CDR3 spans 16 residues. V was cut by 5 bases and J by 0 bases, with 12 bases left in between. The CDR3 sequence: CATSGSVAANTGELFF. The CDR3 DNA sequence: TGTGCCACCAGTGGGTCTGTAGCCGCGAACACCGGGGAGCTGTTTTTT.

This clonotype was found many times. The chain uses TRBV7-2 and TRBJ1-2; D is ambiguous. The germline CDR1 and CDR2 sequences are SGHTA and FQGNSA. V dropped 3 bases and J dropped 9 bases, with 17 bases sitting between them. CDR3 length: 14 amino acids. CDR3 protein: CASSFLEGVGRYTF. The CDR3 nucleotides read TGTGCCAGCAGCTTTTTAGAGGGAGTTGGGCGCTACACCTTC.

In its sample, this clonotype was seen many times. The chain joins TRBV7-9 to TRBJ1-6, with 8 bases identical to TRBD1. Germline assignment: CDR1 SEHNR and CDR2 FQNEAQ (reference sequence). The CDR3 covers 14 residues. The ends lost 4 bases at V and 8 bases at J; junction bases unmatched: 4. The DNA for the CDR3 is TGTGCCAGCAGCTACAGGGGGGTAGATTCACCCCTCCACTTT. Its protein is CASSYRGVDSPLHF. Combining the CDR3 with reference TRBV7-9 and TRBJ1-6 gives the whole variable domain DTGVSQNPRHKITKRGQNVTFRCDPISEHNRLYWYRQTLGQGPEFLTYFQNEAQLEKSRLLSDRFSAERPKGSFSTLEIQRTEQGDSAMYLCASSYRGVDSPLHFGNGTRLTVT.

This clonotype was counted many times. The J gene is TRBJ1-1, the V gene TRBV4-1, with D hard to call. This CDR3 has 14 residues. Germline loops: CDR1 MGHRA, CDR2 YSYEKL. The ends were cut back, 4 bases at V and 1 base at J, with 10 bases in the middle. The CDR3 loop is CASSRTRRNTEAFF. CDR3 DNA: TGCGCCAGCAGCCGGACCCGTCGGAACACTGAAGCTTTCTTT.

In its sample, this clonotype was seen many times. The chain links TRBV28 to TRBJ2-7, with D tentatively TRBD1 (5 bases). V dropped 5 bases and J dropped 7 bases, with 21 bases sitting between them. CDR1 and CDR2 from the germline V gene are MDHEN and SYDVKM. The CDR3 is made up of 15 amino acids. In nucleotides, the CDR3 is TGTGCCAGCAGTACGACGACAGCCCCTGTGATGGAGCAGTACTTC. Translation gives CASSTTTAPVMEQYF.

This clonotype was detected many times. V usage is TRBV28 and J usage is TRBJ2-7, with D unclear. Germline loops: CDR1 MDHEN, CDR2 SYDVKM. This CDR3 comprises 16 residues. V gave up 4 bases and J gave up 3 bases, with 19 bases separating them. CDR3 loop: CASSSPPNRVVYEQYF. The CDR3 DNA is TGTGCCAGCAGTTCCCCCCCGAATAGGGTGGTCTACGAGCAGTACTTC. Together with reference TRBV28 and TRBJ2-7, the CDR3 gives the full variable domain: DVKVTQSSRYLVKRTGEKVFLECVQDMDHENMFWYRQDPGLGLRLIYFSYDVKMKEKGDIPEGYSVSREKKERFSLILESASTNQTSMYLCASSSPPNRVVYEQYFGPGTRLTVT.

This clonotype was observed at least ten times. The chain uses TRBV4-3 and TRBJ2-7; D remains ambiguous. Germline V lookup: CDR1 LGHNA, CDR2 YSLEER. The CDR3 length is 16 residues. With 1 base removed from V and 4 bases from J, the gap between germline ends came to 17 bases. The CDR3 reads CASSQVAQSPEYEQYF. The CDR3 nucleotides read TGCGCCAGCAGCCAAGTAGCACAATCACCTGAGTACGAGCAGTACTTC.